This TCR beta chain was observed in a study of cytomegalovirus exposure and HLA in healthy donors. Regarding the study as a whole: 87-base-pair reads could not separate some V segments, including TRBV6-2 and TRBV6-3.

Trimming took off 6 bases at V and 4 bases at J, with 13 bases between the two ends. Germline V lookup: CDR1 MDHEN, CDR2 SYDVKM. The CDR3 length is 13 residues. With respect to this clone: Its specificity is unknown.

The PCR contained 60 Vbeta and 13 Jbeta primers. Generated by immunoSEQ multiplex PCR, the TCRdb table keeps only in-frame clones and is missing some. The sample contains around 30,000 clones, less than 55% of which appear only once. The sequenced material came from PBMCs. V usage is TRBV28 and J usage is TRBJ2-7; unclear D gene. This receptor was obtained from a woman in her forties or fifties in good health and CMV-seronegative. In DNA form, the CDR3 reads TGTGCCAGCAGACTCCCCGGTTTGTACGAGCAGTACTTC. It translates to CASRLPGLYEQYF.